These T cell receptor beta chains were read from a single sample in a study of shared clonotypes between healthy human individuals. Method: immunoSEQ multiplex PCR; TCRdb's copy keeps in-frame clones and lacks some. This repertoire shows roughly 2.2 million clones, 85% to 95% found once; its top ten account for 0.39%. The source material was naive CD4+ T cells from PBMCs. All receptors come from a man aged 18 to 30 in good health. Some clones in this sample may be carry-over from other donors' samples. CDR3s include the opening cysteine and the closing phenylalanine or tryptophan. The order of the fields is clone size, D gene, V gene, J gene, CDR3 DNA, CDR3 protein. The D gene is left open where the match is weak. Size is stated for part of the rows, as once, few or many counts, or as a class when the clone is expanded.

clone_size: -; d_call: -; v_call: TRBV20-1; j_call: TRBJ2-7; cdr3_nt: TGCAGTGCTAGGGACAGAGAGCAGTACTTC; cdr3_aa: CSARDREQYF
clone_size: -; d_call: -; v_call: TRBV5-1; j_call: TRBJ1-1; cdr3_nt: TGCGCCAGCAGCTTGGCGGGGGGGCTAGGGAACACTGAAGCTTTCTTT; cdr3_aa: CASSLAGGLGNTEAFF
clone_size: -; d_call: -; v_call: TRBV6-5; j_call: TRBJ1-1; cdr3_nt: TGTGCCAGCAGTTACTCGATTCCAAGAGGGACTGAAGCTTTCTTT; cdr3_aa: CASSYSIPRGTEAFF
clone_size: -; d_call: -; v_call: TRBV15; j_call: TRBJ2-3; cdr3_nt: TGTGCCACCAGCAGAACAGGGTCTACGGTCCCGCAGTATTTT; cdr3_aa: CATSRTGSTVPQYF
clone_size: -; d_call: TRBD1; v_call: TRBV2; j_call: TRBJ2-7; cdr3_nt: TGTGCCAGCAGCTGGACAGGGGAGCGAGAGCAGTACTTC; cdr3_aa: CASSWTGEREQYF
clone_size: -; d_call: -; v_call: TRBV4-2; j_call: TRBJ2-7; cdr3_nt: TGTGCCAGCAGCCAACGCCGGGACCACCCCGAGCAGTACTTC; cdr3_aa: CASSQRRDHPEQYF
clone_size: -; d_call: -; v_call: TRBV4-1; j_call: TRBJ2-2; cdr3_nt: TGCGCCAGCAGCGCCGGGGACACCTTGGCCGGGGAGCTGTTTTTT; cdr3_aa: CASSAGDTLAGELFF
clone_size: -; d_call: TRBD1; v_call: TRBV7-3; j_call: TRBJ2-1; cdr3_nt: TGTGCCAGCAGCTTACTCGGCTGGACAGGGGTCGGGTTCGGTGAGCAGTTCTTC; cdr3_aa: CASSLLGWTGVGFGEQFF
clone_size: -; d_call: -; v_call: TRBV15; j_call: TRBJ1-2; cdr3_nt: TGTGCCACCAGCAGAGATTTGAGTGGCTACACCTTC; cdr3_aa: CATSRDLSGYTF
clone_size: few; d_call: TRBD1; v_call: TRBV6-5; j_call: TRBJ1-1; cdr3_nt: TGTGCCAGCGGACAGGTGAACACTGAAGCTTTCTTT; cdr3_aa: CASGQVNTEAFF
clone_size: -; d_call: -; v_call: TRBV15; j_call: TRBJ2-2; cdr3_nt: TGTGCCACCAGAGAGGGGGGAACCCCTGGGGAGCTGTTTTTT; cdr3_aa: CATREGGTPGELFF
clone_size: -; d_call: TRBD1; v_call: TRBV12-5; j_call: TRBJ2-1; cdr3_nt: TGTGCTAGTGGTTTGTTAGGGGGCTATGAGCAGTTCTTC; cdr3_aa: CASGLLGGYEQFF
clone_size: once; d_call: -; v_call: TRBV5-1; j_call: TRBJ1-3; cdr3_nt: TGCGCCAGCAGCTTGACAGATACTGGAAACACCATATATTTT; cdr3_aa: CASSLTDTGNTIYF
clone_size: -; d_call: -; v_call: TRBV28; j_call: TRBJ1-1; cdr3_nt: TGTGCCAGCAGTTTACGTGGAGGAATAGAAGCTTTCTTT; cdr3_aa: CASSLRGGIEAFF
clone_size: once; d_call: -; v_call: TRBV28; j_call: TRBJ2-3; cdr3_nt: TGTGCCAGCACCGGAAGGGAGTCGGTAGATACGCAGTATTTT; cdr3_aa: CASTGRESVDTQYF
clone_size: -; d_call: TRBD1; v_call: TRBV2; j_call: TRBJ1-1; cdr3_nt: TGTGCCAGCGATAATTACAGGGGGAACACTGAAGCTTTCTTT; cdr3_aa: CASDNYRGNTEAFF
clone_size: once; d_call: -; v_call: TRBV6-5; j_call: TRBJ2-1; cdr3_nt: TGTGCCAGCAGTTACGAGACAGGCCCCTACAATGAGCAGTTCTTC; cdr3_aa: CASSYETGPYNEQFF
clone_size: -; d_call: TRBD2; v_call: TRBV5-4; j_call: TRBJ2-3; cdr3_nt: TGTGCCAGCAGCCCCCTAGCGGGAGGGGACACAGATACGCAGTATTTT; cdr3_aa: CASSPLAGGDTDTQYF
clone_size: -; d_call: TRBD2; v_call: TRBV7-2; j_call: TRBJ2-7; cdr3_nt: TGTGCCAGCAGCCGGGGACTAGCGGCACAGTACTTC; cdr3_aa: CASSRGLAAQYF
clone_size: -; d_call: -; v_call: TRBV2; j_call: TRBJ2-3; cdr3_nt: TGTGCCAGCAGTGACTTCACAGATACGCAGTATTTT; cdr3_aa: CASSDFTDTQYF
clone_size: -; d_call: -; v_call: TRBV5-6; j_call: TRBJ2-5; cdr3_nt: TGTGCCAGCAGCCAAAGAAGGCAAGAGACCCAGTACTTC; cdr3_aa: CASSQRRQETQYF
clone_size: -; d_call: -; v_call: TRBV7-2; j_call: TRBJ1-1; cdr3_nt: TGTGCCAGCAGCTTAGTGGGGGGGGAAGGGAACACTGAAGCTTTCTTT; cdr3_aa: CASSLVGGEGNTEAFF
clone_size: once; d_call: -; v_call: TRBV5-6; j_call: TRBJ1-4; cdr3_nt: TGTGCCAGCAGCTTGTTTGGCAGTTCGGAGGAAAAACTGTTTTTT; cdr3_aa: CASSLFGSSEEKLFF
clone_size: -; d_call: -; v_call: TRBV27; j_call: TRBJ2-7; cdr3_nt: TGTGCCAGCAGTTTATTTGGGTCCTACGAGCAGTACTTC; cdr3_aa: CASSLFGSYEQYF